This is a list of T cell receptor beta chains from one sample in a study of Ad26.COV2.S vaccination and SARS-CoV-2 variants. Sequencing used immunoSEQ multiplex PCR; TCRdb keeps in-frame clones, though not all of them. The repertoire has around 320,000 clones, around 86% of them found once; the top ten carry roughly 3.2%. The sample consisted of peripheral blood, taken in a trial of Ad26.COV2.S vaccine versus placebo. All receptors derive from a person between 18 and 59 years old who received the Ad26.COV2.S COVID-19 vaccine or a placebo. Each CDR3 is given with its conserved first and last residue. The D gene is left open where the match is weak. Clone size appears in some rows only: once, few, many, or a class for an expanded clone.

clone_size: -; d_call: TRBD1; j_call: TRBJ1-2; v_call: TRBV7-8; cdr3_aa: CASSPSTGPGYGYTF; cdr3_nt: TGTGCCAGCAGCCCATCGACAGGGCCAGGCTATGGCTACACCTTC
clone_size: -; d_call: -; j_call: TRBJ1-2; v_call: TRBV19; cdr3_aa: CASSNHGTNYGYTF; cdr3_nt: TGTGCCAGTAGTAATCACGGGACGAACTATGGCTACACCTTC
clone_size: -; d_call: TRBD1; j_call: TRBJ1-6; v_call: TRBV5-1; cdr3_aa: CASSLGQGSNSPLHF; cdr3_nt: TGCGCCAGCAGCTTGGGACAGGGCAGTAATTCACCCCTCCACTTT
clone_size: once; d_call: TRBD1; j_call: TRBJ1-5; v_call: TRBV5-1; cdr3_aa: CASSQGTGNQPQHF; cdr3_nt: TGCGCCAGCAGCCAGGGGACAGGCAATCAGCCCCAGCATTTT
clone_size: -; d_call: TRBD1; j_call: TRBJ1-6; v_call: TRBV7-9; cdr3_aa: CASSPPGQYNSPLHF; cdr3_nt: TGTGCCAGCAGTCCTCCGGGACAGTATAATTCACCCCTCCACTTT
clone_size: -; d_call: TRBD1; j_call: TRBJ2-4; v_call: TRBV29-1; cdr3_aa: CSVGTGAGAKNIQYF; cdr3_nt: TGCAGCGTCGGGACAGGGGCGGGGGCCAAAAACATTCAGTACTTC
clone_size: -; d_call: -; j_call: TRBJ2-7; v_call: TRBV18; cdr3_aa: CASSPDGRVDEQYF; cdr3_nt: TGTGCCAGCTCACCAGACGGACGGGTCGACGAGCAGTACTTC
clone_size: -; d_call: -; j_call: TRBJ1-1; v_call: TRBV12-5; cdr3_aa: CASGLGENTEAFF; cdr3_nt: TGTGCTAGTGGTTTGGGAGAGAACACTGAAGCTTTCTTT
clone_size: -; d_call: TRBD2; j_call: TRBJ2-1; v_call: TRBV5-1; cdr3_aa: CASSTTSGGVNEQFF; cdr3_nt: TGCGCCAGCAGTACAACTAGCGGGGGGGTCAATGAGCAGTTCTTC
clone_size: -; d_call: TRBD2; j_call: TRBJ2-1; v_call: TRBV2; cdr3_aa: CASSDGASGGPWNEQFF; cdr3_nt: TGTGCCAGCAGTGACGGGGCTAGCGGGGGCCCGTGGAATGAGCAGTTCTTC
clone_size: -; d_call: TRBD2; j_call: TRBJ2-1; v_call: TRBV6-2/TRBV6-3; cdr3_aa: CASSYPLAGANEQFF; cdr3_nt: TGTGCCAGCAGTTACCCCTTAGCGGGAGCCAATGAGCAGTTCTTC
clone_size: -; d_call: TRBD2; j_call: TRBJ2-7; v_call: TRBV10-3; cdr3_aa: CAIRAGRTYEQYF; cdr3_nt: TGTGCCATCAGAGCGGGGCGCACCTACGAGCAGTACTTC
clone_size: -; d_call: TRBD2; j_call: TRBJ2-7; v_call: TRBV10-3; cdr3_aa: CAISLGLAGHEQYF; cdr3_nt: TGTGCCATCAGTCTTGGACTAGCGGGACATGAGCAGTACTTC
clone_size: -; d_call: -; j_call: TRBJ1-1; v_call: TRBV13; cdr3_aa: CASTTGLNTEAFF; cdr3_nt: TGTGCCAGCACAACAGGGCTGAACACTGAAGCTTTCTTT
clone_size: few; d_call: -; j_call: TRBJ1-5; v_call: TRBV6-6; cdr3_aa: CASSPRDNQGYSNQPQHF; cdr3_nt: TGTGCCAGCAGTCCTCGGGACAACCAGGGATATAGCAATCAGCCCCAGCATTTT
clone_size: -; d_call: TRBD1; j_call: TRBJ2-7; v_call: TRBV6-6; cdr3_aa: CASSYSTGASSYEQYF; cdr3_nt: TGTGCCAGCAGTTACTCGACAGGGGCGAGCTCCTACGAGCAGTACTTC
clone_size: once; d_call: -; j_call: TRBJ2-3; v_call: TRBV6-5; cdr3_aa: CASSYGSGPGTQYF; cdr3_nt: TGTGCCAGCAGTTACGGGTCGGGGCCCGGCACGCAGTATTTT
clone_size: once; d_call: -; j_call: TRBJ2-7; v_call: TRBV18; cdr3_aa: CASSPSGLYAGQYF; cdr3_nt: TGTGCCAGCTCACCATCGGGCCTGTATGCCGGGCAGTACTTC
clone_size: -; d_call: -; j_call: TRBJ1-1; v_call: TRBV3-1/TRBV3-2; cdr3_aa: CASSQGQPNTEAFF; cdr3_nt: TGTGCCAGCAGCCAAGGACAGCCGAACACTGAAGCTTTCTTT
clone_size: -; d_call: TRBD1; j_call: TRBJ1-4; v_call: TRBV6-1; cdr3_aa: CASSDYLGTGANEKLFF; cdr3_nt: TGTGCCAGCAGTGATTACTTGGGGACAGGGGCTAATGAAAAACTGTTTTTT
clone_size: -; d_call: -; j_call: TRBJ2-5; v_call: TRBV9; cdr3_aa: CASSPSNSDQETQYF; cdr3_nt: TGTGCCAGCAGCCCAAGCAACAGCGACCAAGAGACCCAGTACTTC
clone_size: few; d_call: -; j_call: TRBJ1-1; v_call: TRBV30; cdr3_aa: CAWSFRMNTEAFF; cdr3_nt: TGTGCCTGGAGTTTTCGGATGAACACTGAAGCTTTCTTT
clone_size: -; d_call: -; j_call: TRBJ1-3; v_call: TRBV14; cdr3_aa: CASSQAVQGENTIYF; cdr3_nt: TGTGCCAGCAGCCAAGCGGTACAGGGTGAAAACACCATATATTTT
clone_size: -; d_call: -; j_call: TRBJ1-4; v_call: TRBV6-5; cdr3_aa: CASSQLRGAGEKLFF; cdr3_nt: TGTGCCAGCAGCCAACTGCGGGGGGCTGGTGAAAAACTGTTTTTT
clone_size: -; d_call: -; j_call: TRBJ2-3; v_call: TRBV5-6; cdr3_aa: CASSIRHVSTDTQYF; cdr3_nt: TGTGCCAGCAGCATCAGACACGTTAGCACAGATACGCAGTATTTT
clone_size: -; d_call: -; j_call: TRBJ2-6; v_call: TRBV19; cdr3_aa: CATPMSGLPRPGANVLTF; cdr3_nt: TGTGCCACCCCGATGAGTGGTCTACCTAGGCCTGGGGCCAACGTCCTGACTTTC
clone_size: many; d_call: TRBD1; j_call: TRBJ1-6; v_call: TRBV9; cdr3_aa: CASSVAGQGGSPLHF; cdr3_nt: TGTGCCAGCAGCGTAGCGGGACAGGGAGGCTCACCCCTCCACTTT
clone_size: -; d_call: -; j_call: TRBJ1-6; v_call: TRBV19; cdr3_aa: CASSIETGSNSPLHF; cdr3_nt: TGTGCCAGTAGTATAGAGACGGGGTCAAATTCACCCCTCCACTTT
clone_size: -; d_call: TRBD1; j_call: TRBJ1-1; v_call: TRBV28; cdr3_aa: CASSLGLGGGREAFF; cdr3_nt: TGTGCCAGCAGTTTGGGTCTTGGAGGGGGCCGGGAAGCTTTCTTT
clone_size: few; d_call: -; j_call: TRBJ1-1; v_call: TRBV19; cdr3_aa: CASSRWTDEAFF; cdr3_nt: TGTGCCAGTAGTAGATGGACAGATGAAGCTTTCTTT
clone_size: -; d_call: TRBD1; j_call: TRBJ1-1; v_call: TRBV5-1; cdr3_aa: CASSLRQGNTEAFF; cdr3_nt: TGCGCCAGCAGCTTGAGACAGGGGAACACTGAAGCTTTCTTT
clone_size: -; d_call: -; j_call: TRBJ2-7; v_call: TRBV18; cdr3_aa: CASSTGPEQYF; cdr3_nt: TGTGCCAGCTCAACCGGTCCCGAGCAGTACTTC
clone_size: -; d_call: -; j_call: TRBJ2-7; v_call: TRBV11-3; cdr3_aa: CASSLSGPYEQYF; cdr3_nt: TGTGCCAGCAGCTTATCAGGGCCGTACGAGCAGTACTTC
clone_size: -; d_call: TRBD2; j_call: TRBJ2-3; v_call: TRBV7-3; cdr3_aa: CASSRDSGGPDTQYF; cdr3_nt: TGTGCCAGCAGCCGCGACAGCGGGGGCCCAGATACGCAGTATTTT
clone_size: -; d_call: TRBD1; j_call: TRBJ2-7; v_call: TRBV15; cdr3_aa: CATSRAQGDPRYEQYF; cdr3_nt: TGTGCCACCAGCAGAGCCCAGGGGGACCCGCGATACGAGCAGTACTTC
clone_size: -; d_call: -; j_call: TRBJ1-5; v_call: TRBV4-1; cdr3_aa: CASSLNSNQPQHF; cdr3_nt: TGCGCCAGCAGTCTAAATAGCAATCAGCCCCAGCATTTT
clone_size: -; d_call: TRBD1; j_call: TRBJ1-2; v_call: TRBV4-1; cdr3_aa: CASSQGQNYGYTF; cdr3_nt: TGCGCCAGCAGCCAGGGACAGAACTATGGCTACACCTTC
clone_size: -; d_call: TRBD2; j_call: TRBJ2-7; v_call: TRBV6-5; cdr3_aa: CASTQGLNSYEQYF; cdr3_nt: TGTGCCAGCACCCAGGGACTAAATAGCTACGAGCAGTACTTC
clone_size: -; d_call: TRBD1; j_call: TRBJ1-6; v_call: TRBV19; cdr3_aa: CASSWTGSSYNSPLHF; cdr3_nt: TGTGCCAGTAGTTGGACAGGGAGCTCCTATAATTCACCCCTCCACTTT
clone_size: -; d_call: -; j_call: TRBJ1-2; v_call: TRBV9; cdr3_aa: CASSTAARTGYTF; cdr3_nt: TGTGCCAGCAGCACAGCGGCCCGGACTGGCTACACCTTC
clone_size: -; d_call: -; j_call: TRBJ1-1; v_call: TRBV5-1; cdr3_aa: CASSLRSGQGNTEAFF; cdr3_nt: TGCGCCAGCAGCCTACGGTCTGGTCAGGGGAACACTGAAGCTTTCTTT
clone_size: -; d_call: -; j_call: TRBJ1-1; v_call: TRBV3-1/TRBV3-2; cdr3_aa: CAAKTGPMNTEAFF; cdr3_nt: TGTGCCGCTAAAACGGGGCCGATGAACACTGAAGCTTTCTTT
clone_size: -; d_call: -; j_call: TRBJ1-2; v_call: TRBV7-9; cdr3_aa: CASSLDGDYGYTF; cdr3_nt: TGTGCCAGCAGCCTCGATGGGGACTATGGCTACACCTTC
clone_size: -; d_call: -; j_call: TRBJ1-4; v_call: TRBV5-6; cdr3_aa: CASSLIQAGEKLFF; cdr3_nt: TGTGCCAGCAGCTTGATACAGGCTGGGGAAAAACTGTTTTTT
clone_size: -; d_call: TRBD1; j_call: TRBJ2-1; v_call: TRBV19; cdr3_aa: CASSLGTGGNEQFF; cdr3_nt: TGTGCCAGTAGTTTAGGGACAGGGGGTAATGAGCAGTTCTTC
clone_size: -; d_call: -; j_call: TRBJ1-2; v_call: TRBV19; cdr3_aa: CASRRDVYGYTF; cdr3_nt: TGTGCCAGCCGTAGGGATGTGTATGGCTACACCTTC
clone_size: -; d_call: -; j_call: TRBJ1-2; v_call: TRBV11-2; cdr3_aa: CASSLVDYGYTF; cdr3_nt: TGTGCCAGCAGCTTAGTGGACTATGGCTACACCTTC
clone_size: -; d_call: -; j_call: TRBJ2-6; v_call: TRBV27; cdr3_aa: CASRFRGANVLTF; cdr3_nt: TGTGCCAGCAGGTTTAGGGGGGCCAACGTCCTGACTTTC
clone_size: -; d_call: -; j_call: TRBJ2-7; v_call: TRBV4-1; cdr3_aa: CASSQPWGNEQYF; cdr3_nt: TGCGCCAGCAGCCAACCCTGGGGGAACGAGCAGTACTTC
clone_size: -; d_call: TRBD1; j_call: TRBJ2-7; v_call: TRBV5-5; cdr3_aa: CASSAFLGQGRYEQYF; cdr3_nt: TGTGCCAGCAGCGCTTTCCTTGGACAGGGGCGCTACGAGCAGTACTTC
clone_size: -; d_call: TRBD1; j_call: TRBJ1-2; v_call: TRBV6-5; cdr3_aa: CASSRQGDYGYTF; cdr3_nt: TGTGCCAGCAGTAGACAGGGGGACTATGGCTACACCTTC
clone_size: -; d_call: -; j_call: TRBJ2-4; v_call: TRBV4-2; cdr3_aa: CASSGNTGLVLAKNIQYF; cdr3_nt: TGTGCCAGCAGCGGGAATACAGGACTTGTACTAGCCAAAAACATTCAGTACTTC
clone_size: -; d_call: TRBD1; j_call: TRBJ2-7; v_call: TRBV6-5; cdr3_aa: CASSRQGNEQYF; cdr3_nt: TGTGCCAGCTCCAGACAGGGCAACGAGCAGTACTTC
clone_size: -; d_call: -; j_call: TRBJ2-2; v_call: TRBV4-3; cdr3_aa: CASSQEVPYTGELFF; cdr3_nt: TGCGCCAGCAGCCAAGAGGTACCTTACACCGGGGAGCTGTTTTTT
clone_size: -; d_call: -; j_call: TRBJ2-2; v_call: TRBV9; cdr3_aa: CASSVEVGELFF; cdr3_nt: TGTGCCAGCAGCGTAGAGGTGGGGGAGCTGTTTTTT
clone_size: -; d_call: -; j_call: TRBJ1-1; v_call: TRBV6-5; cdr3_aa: CASSYLTEAGNTEAFF; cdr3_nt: TGTGCCAGCAGTTACCTTACCGAAGCGGGGAACACTGAAGCTTTCTTT